This T cell receptor (beta chain) was sequenced during a study of blood T cell repertoires in COVID-19. Turning to the study itself: Sites in the United States, Italy and Spain provided acute and convalescent COVID-19 samples.

The CDR3 totals 14 residues. With 7 bases removed from V and 2 bases from J, the gap between germline ends came to 15 bases. Germline loops: CDR1 MDHEN, CDR2 SYDVKM. Repertoires were generated with immunoSEQ multiplex PCR, while TCRdb's copy carries only in-frame clones and drops some. Of more than 130,000 clones listed, approximately 84% are singletons. The receptor was derived from a human donor in a cohort sampled during active COVID-19. V usage is TRBV28 and J usage is TRBJ2-7; weak D call: TRBD2 (6 bases). The source material was peripheral blood. CDR3 amino acids: CASTLGRPPYEQYF. In nucleotides, the CDR3 is TGTGCCAGCACCTTAGGGAGGCCCCCCTACGAGCAGTACTTC.